This T cell receptor (beta chain) was found in a study of monozygotic twins with inflammatory bowel disease. General observations from the study: Support was absent for any single strong signal or clonotype linked to IBD.

TCRdb re-called the 5' RACE reads; every CDR3 protein appears as one record, without DNA. This sample's clone table lists 150,000 to 200,000 distinct CDR3 sequences. Germline assignment: CDR1 SGHTA and CDR2 FQGNSA. This CDR3 region has 15 residues. On this clonotype: What it binds is unknown.

The genes are TRBV7-2 and TRBJ1-6; TCRdb proposes TRBD1, but this gene call is untestable without DNA. The sample taken for sequencing was blood. The origin of this receptor is a human donor with ulcerative colitis or Crohn's disease, or a healthy co-twin of an affected twin (not recorded which). The CDR3 region is CASSFRGSYNSPLHF.